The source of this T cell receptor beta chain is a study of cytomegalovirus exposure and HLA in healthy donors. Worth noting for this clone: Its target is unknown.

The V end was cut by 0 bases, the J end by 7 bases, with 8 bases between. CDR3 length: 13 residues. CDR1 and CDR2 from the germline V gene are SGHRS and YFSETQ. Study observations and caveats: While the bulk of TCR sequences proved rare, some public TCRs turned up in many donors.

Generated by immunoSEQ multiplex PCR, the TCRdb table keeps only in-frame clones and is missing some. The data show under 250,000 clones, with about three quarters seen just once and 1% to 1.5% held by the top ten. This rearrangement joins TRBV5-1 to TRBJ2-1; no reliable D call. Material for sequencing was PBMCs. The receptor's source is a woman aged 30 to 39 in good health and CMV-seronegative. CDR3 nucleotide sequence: TGCGCCAGCAGCTTGGTTGCCGGGAATGAGCAGTTCTTC. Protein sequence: CASSLVAGNEQFF. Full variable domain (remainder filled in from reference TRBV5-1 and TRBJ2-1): KAGVTQTPRYLIKTRGQQVTLSCSPISGHRSVSWYQQTPGQGLQFLFEYFSETQRNKGNFPGRFSGRQFSNSRSEMNVSTLELGDSALYLCASSLVAGNEQFFGPGTRLTVL.